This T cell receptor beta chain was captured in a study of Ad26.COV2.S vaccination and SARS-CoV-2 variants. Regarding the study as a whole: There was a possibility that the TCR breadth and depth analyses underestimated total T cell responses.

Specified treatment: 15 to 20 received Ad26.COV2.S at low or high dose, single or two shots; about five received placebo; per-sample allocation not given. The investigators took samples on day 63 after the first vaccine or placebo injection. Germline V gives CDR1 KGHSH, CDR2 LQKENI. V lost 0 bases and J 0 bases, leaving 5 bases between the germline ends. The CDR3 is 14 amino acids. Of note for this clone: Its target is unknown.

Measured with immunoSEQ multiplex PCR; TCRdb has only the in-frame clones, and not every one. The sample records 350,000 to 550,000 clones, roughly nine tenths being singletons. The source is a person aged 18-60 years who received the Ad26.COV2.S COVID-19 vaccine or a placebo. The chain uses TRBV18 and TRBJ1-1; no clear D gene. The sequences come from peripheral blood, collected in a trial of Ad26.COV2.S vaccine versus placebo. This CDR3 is CASSPPSLNTEAFF. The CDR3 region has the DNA TGTGCCAGCTCACCACCGTCCCTGAACACTGAAGCTTTCTTT.